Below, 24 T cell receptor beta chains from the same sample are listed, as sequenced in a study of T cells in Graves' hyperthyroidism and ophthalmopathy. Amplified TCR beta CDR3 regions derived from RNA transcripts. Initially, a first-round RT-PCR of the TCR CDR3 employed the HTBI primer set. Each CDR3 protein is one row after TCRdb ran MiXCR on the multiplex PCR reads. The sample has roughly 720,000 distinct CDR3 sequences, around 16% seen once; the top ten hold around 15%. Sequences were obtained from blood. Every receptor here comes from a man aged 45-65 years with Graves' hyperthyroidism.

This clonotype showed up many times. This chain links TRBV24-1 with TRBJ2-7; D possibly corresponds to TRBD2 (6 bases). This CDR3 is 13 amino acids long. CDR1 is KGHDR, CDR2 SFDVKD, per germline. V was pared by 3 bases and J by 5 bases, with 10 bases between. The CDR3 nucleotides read TGTGCCACCAGTGATCGGGACTTCGACGAGCAGTACTTC. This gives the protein CATSDRDFDEQYF.

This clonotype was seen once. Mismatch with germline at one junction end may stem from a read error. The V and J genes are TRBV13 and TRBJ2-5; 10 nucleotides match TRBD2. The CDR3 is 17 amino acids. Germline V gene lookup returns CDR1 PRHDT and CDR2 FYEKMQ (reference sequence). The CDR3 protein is CDSSSPLGLALQETQYF. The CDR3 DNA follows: TGTGACAGCAGCTCGCCCTTGGGACTAGCGTTACAGGAGACCCAATACTTC.

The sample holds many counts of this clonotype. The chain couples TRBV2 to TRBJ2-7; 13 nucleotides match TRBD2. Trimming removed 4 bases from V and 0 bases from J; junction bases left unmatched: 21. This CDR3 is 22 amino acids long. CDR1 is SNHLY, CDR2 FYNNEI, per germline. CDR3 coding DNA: TGTGCCAGCAGTGGGGACAGGGGAGTCCCTACTAGCGGGAGGGGCCTCTCCTACGAGCAGTACTTC. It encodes CASSGDRGVPTSGRGLSYEQYF.

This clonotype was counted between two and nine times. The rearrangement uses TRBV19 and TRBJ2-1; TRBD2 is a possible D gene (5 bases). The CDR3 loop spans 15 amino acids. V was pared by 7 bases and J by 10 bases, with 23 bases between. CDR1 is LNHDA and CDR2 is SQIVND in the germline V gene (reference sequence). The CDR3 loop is CASNGVLDKRYEQFF. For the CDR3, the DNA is TGTGCCAGTAACGGGGTGCTAGACAAAAGATACGAGCAGTTCTTC.

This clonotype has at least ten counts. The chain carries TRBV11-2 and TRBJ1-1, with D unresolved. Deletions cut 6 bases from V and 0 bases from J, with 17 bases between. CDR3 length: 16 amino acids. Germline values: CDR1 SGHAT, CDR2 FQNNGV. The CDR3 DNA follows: TGTGCCAGCAGGCACCTTGGAACAGCTATGAACACTGAAGCTTTCTTT. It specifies CASRHLGTAMNTEAFF.

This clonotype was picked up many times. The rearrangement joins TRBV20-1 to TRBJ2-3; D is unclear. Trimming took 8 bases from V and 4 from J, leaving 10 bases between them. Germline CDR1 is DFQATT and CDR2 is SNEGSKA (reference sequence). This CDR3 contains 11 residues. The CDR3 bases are TGCAGTCGGACCCGGGCAGATACGCAGTATTTT. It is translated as CSRTRADTQYF.

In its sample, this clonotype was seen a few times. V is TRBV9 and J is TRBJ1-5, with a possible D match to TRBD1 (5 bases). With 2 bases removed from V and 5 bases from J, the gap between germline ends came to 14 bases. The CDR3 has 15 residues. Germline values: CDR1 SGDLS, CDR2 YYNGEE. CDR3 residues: CASSVGPDSYQPQHF. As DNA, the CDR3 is TGTGCCAGCAGCGTGGGCCCCGACAGTTATCAGCCCCAGCATTTT.

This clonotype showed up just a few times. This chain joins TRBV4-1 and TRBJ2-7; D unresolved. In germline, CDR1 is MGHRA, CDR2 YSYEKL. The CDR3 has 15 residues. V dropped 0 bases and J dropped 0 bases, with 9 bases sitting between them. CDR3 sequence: CASSQEPGTSYEQYF. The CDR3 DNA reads TGCGCCAGCAGCCAAGAGCCCGGAACCTCCTACGAGCAGTACTTC.

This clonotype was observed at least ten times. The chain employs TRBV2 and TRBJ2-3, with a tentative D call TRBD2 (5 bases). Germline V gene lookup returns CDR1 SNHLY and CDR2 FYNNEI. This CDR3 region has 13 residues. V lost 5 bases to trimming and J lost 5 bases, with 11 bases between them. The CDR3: CASSTSGRDTQYF. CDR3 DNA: TGTGCCAGCAGTACGAGCGGACGAGATACGCAGTATTTT.

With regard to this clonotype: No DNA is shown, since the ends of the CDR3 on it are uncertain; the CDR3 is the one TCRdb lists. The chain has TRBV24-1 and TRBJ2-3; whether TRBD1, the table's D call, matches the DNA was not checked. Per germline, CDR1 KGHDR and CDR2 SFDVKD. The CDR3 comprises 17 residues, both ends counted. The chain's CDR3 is CATSDFGPGGVADTQYF.

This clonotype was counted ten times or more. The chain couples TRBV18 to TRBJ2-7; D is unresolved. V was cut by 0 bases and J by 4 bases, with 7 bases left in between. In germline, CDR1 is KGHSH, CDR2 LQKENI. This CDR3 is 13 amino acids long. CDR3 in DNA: TGTGCCAGCTCACCACCGAGCCAGTACGAGCAGTACTTC. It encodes CASSPPSQYEQYF.

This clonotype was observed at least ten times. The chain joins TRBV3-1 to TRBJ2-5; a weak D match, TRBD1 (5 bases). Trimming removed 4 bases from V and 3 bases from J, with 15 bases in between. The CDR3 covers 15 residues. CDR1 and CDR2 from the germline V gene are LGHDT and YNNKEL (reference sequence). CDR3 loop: CASSPQPVTEETQYF. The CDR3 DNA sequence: TGTGCCAGCAGCCCCCAACCTGTGACAGAAGAGACCCAGTACTTC.

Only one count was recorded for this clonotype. The CDR3 is CASSADRPQCYEQYF. DNA for the CDR3: TGTGCCAGCAGCGCGGACAGACCACAATGCTACGAGCAGTACTTC. The rearrangement links TRBV6-2 or TRBV6-3 to TRBJ2-7, with a possible D match to TRBD1 (6 bases). The CDR3 length is 15 residues. CDR1 is MNHEY and CDR2 is SVGEGT in the germline V gene. Trimming shortened V by 6 bases and J by 3 bases, and 18 bases separated the two germline ends.

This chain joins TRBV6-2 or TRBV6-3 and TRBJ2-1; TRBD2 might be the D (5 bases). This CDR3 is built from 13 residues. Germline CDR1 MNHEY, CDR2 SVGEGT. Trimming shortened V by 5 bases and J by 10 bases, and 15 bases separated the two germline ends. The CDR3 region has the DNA TGTGCCAGCAGTCAACCTCCCACGGGGGAGCAGTTCTTC. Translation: CASSQPPTGEQFF.

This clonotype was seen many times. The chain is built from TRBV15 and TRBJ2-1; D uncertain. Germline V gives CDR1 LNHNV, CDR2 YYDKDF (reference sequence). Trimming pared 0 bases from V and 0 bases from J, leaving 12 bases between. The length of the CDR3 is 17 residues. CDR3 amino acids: CATSRDHGRSSYNEQFF. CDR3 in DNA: TGTGCCACCAGCAGAGATCACGGGCGGAGCTCCTACAATGAGCAGTTCTTC.

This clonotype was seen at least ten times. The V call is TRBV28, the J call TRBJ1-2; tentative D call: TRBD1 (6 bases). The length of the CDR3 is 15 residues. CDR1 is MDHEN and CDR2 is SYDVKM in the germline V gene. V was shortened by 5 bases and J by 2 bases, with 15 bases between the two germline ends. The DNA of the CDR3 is TGTGCCAGCAGTACCGGGGGGCTTTCGAACTATGGCTACACCTTC. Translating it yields CASSTGGLSNYGYTF.

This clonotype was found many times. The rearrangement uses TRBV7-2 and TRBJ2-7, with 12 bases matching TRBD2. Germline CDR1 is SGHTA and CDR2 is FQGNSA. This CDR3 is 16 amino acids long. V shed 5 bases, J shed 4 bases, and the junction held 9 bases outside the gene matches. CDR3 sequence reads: CASSRGLAGTSYEQYF. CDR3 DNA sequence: TGTGCCAGCAGCCGTGGACTAGCGGGGACTAGTTACGAGCAGTACTTC.

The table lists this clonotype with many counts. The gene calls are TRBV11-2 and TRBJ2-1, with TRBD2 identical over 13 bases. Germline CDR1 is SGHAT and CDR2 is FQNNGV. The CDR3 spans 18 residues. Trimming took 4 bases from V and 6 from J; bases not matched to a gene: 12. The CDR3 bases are TGTGCCAGCAGCTCTCCGGGCGGACTAGCGGGAGTAGGCAATGAGCAGTTCTTC. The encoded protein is CASSSPGGLAGVGNEQFF.

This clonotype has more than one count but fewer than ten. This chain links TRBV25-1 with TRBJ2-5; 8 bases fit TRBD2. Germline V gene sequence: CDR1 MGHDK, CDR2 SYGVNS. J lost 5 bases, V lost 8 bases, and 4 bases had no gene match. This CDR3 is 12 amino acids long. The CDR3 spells CASRWTSETQYF. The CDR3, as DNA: TGTGCCAGCCGATGGACTAGCGAGACCCAGTACTTC.

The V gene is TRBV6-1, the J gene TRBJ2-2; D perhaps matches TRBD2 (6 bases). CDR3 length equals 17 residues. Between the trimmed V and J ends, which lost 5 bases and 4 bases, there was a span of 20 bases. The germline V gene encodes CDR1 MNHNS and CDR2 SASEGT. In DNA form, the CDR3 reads TGTGCCAGCAGTCCGGGACTCCGAACGGACCGCACCGGGGAGCTGTTTTTT. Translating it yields CASSPGLRTDRTGELFF.

DNA for the CDR3: TGTGCCAGCAGCTGGGGGGACGCTTCACCCCTCCACTTT. It encodes CASSWGDASPLHF. This chain links TRBV11-2 with TRBJ1-6, with a tentative D call TRBD1 (5 bases). V was clipped by 4 bases and J by 9 bases, with 10 bases between them. Germline lookup yields CDR1 SGHAT and CDR2 FQNNGV. The CDR3 is made up of 13 amino acids. The variable domain in full, with the rest retrieved from reference TRBV11-2 and TRBJ1-6, is EAGVAQSPRYKIIEKRQSVAFWCNPISGHATLYWYQQILGQGPKLLIQFQNNGVVDDSQLPKDRFSAERLKGVDSTLKIQPAKLEDSAVYLCASSWGDASPLHFGNGTRLTVT.

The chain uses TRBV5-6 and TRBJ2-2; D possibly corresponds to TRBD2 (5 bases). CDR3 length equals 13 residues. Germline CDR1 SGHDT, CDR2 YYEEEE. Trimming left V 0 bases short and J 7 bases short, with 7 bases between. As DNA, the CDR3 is TGTGCCAGCAGCTTGGGGCGGGTCGGGGAGCTGTTTTTT. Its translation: CASSLGRVGELFF.

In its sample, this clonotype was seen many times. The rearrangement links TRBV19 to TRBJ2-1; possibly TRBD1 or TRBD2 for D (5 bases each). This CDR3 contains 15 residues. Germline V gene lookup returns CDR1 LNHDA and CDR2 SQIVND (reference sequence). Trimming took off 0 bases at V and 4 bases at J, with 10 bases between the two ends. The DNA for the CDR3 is TGTGCCAGTAGTATAGATGGGGACCGTTACAATGAGCAGTTCTTC. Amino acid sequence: CASSIDGDRYNEQFF.

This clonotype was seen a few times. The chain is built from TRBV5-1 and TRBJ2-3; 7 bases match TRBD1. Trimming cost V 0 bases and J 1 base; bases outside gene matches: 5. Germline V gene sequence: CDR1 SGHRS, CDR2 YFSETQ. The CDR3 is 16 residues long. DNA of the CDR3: TGCGCCAGCAGCTTGGGAGGACAGGTTGGCACAGATACGCAGTATTTT. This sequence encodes CASSLGGQVGTDTQYF.